This TCR beta chain was recovered during a study of T cell repertoires in cytomegalovirus infection. In the study overall: CMV infection together with matching HLA type was indicated by public TCR beta signatures.

The CDR3 is made up of 18 amino acids. Germline V CDR1 and CDR2: SGHTA, FQGNSA. The V and J ends lost 5 bases and 2 bases, in that order; junction bases with no gene match: 10. Ten or more counts support this clonotype. Its target is not known. General study findings and limits: Pooled public TCR beta family frequency picked out CMV carriers with the relevant HLA. HLA-C-restricted CMV-specific TCR beta clonotypes prevailed in the ex vivo response.

Using its own MiXCR run on the reads, TCRdb lists one record per CDR3 protein. The sample holds fewer than 300,000 distinct CDR3 sequences, over 20% seen once. The TCR was taken from a human donor in good health (CMV status not recorded). Some clones in this sample may be carry-over from other donors' samples. V and J are TRBV7-2 and TRBJ2-3; 13 bases line up with TRBD2. Source material: PBMCs. CDR3 coding DNA: TGTGCCAGCAGCCTTCGACTAGCGGGGGGCCAAGTCACAGATACGCAGTATTTT. It codes for CASSLRLAGGQVTDTQYF.